A selection of T cell receptor beta chains follows, all from one sample in a study of blood T cell repertoires in COVID-19. Data came from immunoSEQ multiplex PCR; TCRdb stores just in-frame clones and leaves some out. The sample has roughly 38,000 clones, roughly 80% seen once. Sequenced sample: peripheral blood. The receptors were gathered from a human donor in a cohort sampled during active COVID-19. Each CDR3 is given with its conserved first and last residue. D genes are given only for firm matches. A clone size is listed for some rows: how often the clone was seen (once, few, many), or a class if it is expanded.

>TRBD1|.|TRBJ2-7|TRBV5-8
TGTGCCAGCAGCTCTGGACAGGCCGGATTCTTCTCCTACGAGCAGTACTTC
CASSSGQAGFFSYEQYF
>TRBD1|.|TRBJ2-1|TRBV11-1
TGTGCCAGCAGCTTATTACAGGGGGCAGGCAATGAGCAGTTCTTC
CASSLLQGAGNEQFF
>.|.|TRBJ1-1|TRBV3-1/TRBV3-2
TGTGCCAGCAGCCAAGGCCAAGCTCTGGAAGCTTTCTTT
CASSQGQALEAFF
>TRBD1|.|TRBJ2-5|TRBV14
TGTGCCAGCAGTAGGGGACAGGGAGAGACCCAGTACTTC
CASSRGQGETQYF
>.|.|TRBJ2-3|TRBV7-9
TGTGCCAGCAGCTCCAGACTGGAAAGCACAGATACGCAGTATTTT
CASSSRLESTDTQYF
>.|.|TRBJ1-5|TRBV7-2
TGTGCCAGCAGCTTAGTAGTTGGCAATCAGCCCCAGCATTTT
CASSLVVGNQPQHF
>.|.|TRBJ2-7|TRBV11-1
TGTGCCAGCAGCCCGGGTGGCGCCGGTTCTGGTGAGCAGTACTTC
CASSPGGAGSGEQYF
>.|.|TRBJ2-3|TRBV27
TGTGCCAGCAGTTGGGGCCAGTCAGCGAATACGCAGTATTTT
CASSWGQSANTQYF
>.|.|TRBJ2-1|TRBV5-1
TGCGCCAGCAGCTCGGACACTGCCTCCTACAATGAGCAGTTCTTC
CASSSDTASYNEQFF
>TRBD2|.|TRBJ2-1|TRBV5-8
TGTGCCAGCAGCGCAAACCTAGCGGGGGGGTACAATGAGCAGTTCTTC
CASSANLAGGYNEQFF
>.|.|TRBJ2-1|TRBV3-1/TRBV3-2
TGTGCCAGCAGCCACCAGAACAATGAGCAGTTCTTC
CASSHQNNEQFF
>.|.|TRBJ2-3|TRBV11-3
TGTGCCAGCAGCCCTATCCGCCTGCGGTACGCAGTGTGTTTT
CASSPIRLRYAVCF
>.|.|TRBJ1-2|TRBV7-2
TGTGCCAGCAGCCCGGACAGCCACTATGGCTACACCTTC
CASSPDSHYGYTF
>TRBD2|.|TRBJ2-1|TRBV2
TGTGCCAGCAGTCCGGGACTAAGTGTGGGTGAGCAGTTCTTC
CASSPGLSVGEQFF
>TRBD1|.|TRBJ1-4|TRBV30
TGTGCCTGGGCGGGACAGGGAGGGGGAAAACTGTTTTTT
CAWAGQGGGKLFF
>.|.|TRBJ1-6|TRBV12-3/TRBV12-4
TGTGCCAGCGCCGGGACTTATAATTCACCCCTCCACTTT
CASAGTYNSPLHF
>TRBD1|.|TRBJ1-2|TRBV19
TGTGCCAGTAGTAGCCGGGGACAGAGCTATGGCTACACCTTC
CASSSRGQSYGYTF
>.|.|TRBJ1-5|TRBV10-3
TGTGCCATCAGACGCGATAGCAATCAGCCCCAGCATTTT
CAIRRDSNQPQHF
>.|once|TRBJ1-1|TRBV6-4
TGTGCCAGCAGTGAATACAGGGACACTGAAGCTTTCTTT
CASSEYRDTEAFF
>.|few|TRBJ1-5|TRBV3-1/TRBV3-2
TGTGCCAGCAGCCACAGGGGTGGCAATCAGCCCCAGCATTTT
CASSHRGGNQPQHF
>.|once|TRBJ2-3|TRBV24-1
TGTGCCAGAGGGGGGGCAGATACGCAGTATTTT
CARGGADTQYF
>TRBD1|.|TRBJ2-7|TRBV2
TGTGCCAGCAAAAGTCAGGGGGCGCTTTACGAGCAGTACTTC
CASKSQGALYEQYF
>TRBD2|.|TRBJ2-4|TRBV7-8
TGTGCCAGCAGCGGGAGCGGGGGGGCCAAAAACATTCAGTACTTC
CASSGSGGAKNIQYF
>.|.|TRBJ1-1|TRBV7-9
TGTGCCAGCAGCCCTTCGGGGGGGCGCGCAACTGAAGCTTTCTTT
CASSPSGGRATEAFF
>.|few|TRBJ2-7|TRBV25-1
TGTGCCAGCAGTGAAGGGCCAAGCCACGAGCAGTACTTC
CASSEGPSHEQYF
>.|.|TRBJ1-3|TRBV4-1
TGCGCCAGCAGCCAGGGGGCGGCTGGAAACACCATATATTTT
CASSQGAAGNTIYF
>.|.|TRBJ2-1|TRBV7-9
TGTGCCAGCAGCCCAACGACAGTGTACAATGAGCAGTTCTTC
CASSPTTVYNEQFF
>TRBD1|.|TRBJ1-1|TRBV3-1/TRBV3-2
TGTGCCAGCAGCCAACCCGGACAGGACGCTGAAGCTTTCTTT
CASSQPGQDAEAFF
>.|.|TRBJ1-1|TRBV30
TGTGCCTGGACCCGAACAGGGATGAACACTGAAGCTTTCTTT
CAWTRTGMNTEAFF
>TRBD2|.|TRBJ2-5|TRBV7-9
TGTGCCAGCAGCTTAGGTCAGACTAGCCGTCAGGAGACCCAGTACTTC
CASSLGQTSRQETQYF
>.|.|TRBJ2-2|TRBV5-6
TGTGCCAGCAGCTTGTACGGGATTACTGTGGTCGGGGAGCTGTTTTTT
CASSLYGITVVGELFF
>.|.|TRBJ1-3|TRBV7-2
TGTGCCAGCAGCTTAGGGACAGACTATAGCTCTGGAAACACCATATATTTT
CASSLGTDYSSGNTIYF
>TRBD2|.|TRBJ2-7|TRBV3-1/TRBV3-2
TGTGCCAGCAGCCAAGCAACTAGCGGGGGTGGGGAGCAGTACTTC
CASSQATSGGGEQYF
>TRBD1|.|TRBJ2-7|TRBV20-1
TGCAGTGCTAGAGATTGGGACAGGGGGCACTTC
CSARDWDRGHF
>.|once|TRBJ2-1|TRBV9
TGTGCCAGCAGCAACCAACGGGGAAGGGATGAGCAGTTCTTC
CASSNQRGRDEQFF
>TRBD1|.|TRBJ1-2|TRBV29-1
TGCAGCTGGACAGGGGCGAATAACTATGGCTACACCTTC
CSWTGANNYGYTF
>TRBD1|.|TRBJ2-6|TRBV5-6
TGTGCCAGCAGCTTGGCCAGGGGGCAGGGATCTGGGGCCAACGTCCTGACTTTC
CASSLARGQGSGANVLTF
>.|.|TRBJ1-5|TRBV4-1
TGCGCCAGCAGCAAAATGGGGGGTAATCAGCCCCAGCATTTT
CASSKMGGNQPQHF
>.|.|TRBJ2-5|TRBV5-1
TGCGCCAGCATGCCCTCAGGGACTGGGCAAGAGACCCAGTACTTC
CASMPSGTGQETQYF
>.|.|TRBJ2-3|TRBV4-3
TGCGCCAGCAGCGGAACCGGGTTTAGCACAGATACGCAGTATTTT
CASSGTGFSTDTQYF
>TRBD1|.|TRBJ2-4|TRBV6-5
TGTGCCAGCAGGGACAGGAGAGCCAAAAACATTCAGTACTTC
CASRDRRAKNIQYF
>TRBD1|.|TRBJ2-1|TRBV5-5
TGTGCCAGCAGCTTAAGAGGGGGCCTCTACAATGAGCAGTTCTTC
CASSLRGGLYNEQFF
>TRBD1|.|TRBJ2-2|TRBV5-1
TGCGCCAGCAGCCCAAGGACAGGGGGCTATGGCGGGGAGCTGTTTTTT
CASSPRTGGYGGELFF
>.|.|TRBJ1-5|TRBV30
TGTGCCTGGAGTGTCATGGGCAGGGGCTTCCAGCCCCAGCATTTT
CAWSVMGRGFQPQHF
>TRBD1|.|TRBJ1-5|TRBV28
TGTGCCAGCAGCCATTTGGGACAGGAGAATCAGCCCCAGCATTTT
CASSHLGQENQPQHF
>TRBD2|.|TRBJ2-5|TRBV2
TGTGCCAGCTCCCGCGGGACTATAGGGAGGACCCAGTACTTC
CASSRGTIGRTQYF
>.|.|TRBJ2-7|TRBV5-6
TGTGCCAGCAGCTTACGGGAACGGAACGAGCAGTACTTC
CASSLRERNEQYF
>.|.|TRBJ2-5|TRBV3-1/TRBV3-2
TGTGCCAGCAGCCCGTCTGGGCTCCGGGAGACCCAGTACTTC
CASSPSGLRETQYF
>TRBD1|.|TRBJ1-5|TRBV7-9
TGTGCCAGCAGCTTAGACTGGTCTCCCCGGGACAGGGGCCAGCCCCAGCATTTT
CASSLDWSPRDRGQPQHF
>TRBD1|.|TRBJ1-1|TRBV5-6
TGTGCCAGCAGCCCGGCCAGGGGGAAGTTGGGCACTGAAGCTTTCTTT
CASSPARGKLGTEAFF
>TRBD1|.|TRBJ1-5|TRBV19
TGTGCCAGTAGTTCCGGGACAGGGGGCAGGAGCAATCAGCCCCAGCATTTT
CASSSGTGGRSNQPQHF